This TCR beta chain was recorded in a study of technical replicates of blood from four donors. This CDR3 is built from 16 residues. Sequencing used immunoSEQ multiplex PCR; TCRdb keeps in-frame clones, though not all of them. The sample includes 80,000 to 90,000 clones, 85% to 95% of them seen just once. This receptor was identified in a human donor in good health. The sequenced sample was T cells isolated from PBMCs. The chain combines TRBV21-1 with TRBJ2-5; TRBD1 is the table's D call, not checked against the DNA. TRBV21-1 is a pseudogene locus. CDR3 sequence: CASSTKNRQSQETQYF. The DNA of the CDR3 is TGTGCCAGCAGTACCAAAAATCGACAGTCCCAAGAGACCCAGTACTTC.